Listed below are T cell receptor beta chains from one sample, sequenced in a study of T cell changes during pregnancy in multiple sclerosis. Profiling relied on immunoSEQ multiplex PCR, and the TCRdb table lists in-frame clones only, not all of them. Here the sample spans 35,000 to 40,000 clones, around 90% being singletons. The specimen was CD4+ T cells from peripheral blood mononuclear cells, collected after pregnancy. The receptor source for this set is a female donor in good health, enrolled as a control in a pregnancy study. CDR3s include the opening cysteine and the closing phenylalanine or tryptophan. D genes are given only for firm matches. A clone size is listed for some rows: how often the clone was seen (once, few, many), or a class if it is expanded.

D gene | clone size | CDR3 length | J gene | V gene | CDR3 protein | CDR3 DNA
NA | few | 13 | TRBJ1-2 | TRBV5-5 | CASSRRGGYGYTF | TGTGCCAGCAGTCGCCGGGGGGGCTATGGCTACACCTTC
NA | once | 16 | TRBJ2-3 | TRBV18 | CASSPSQGQRGDTQYF | TGTGCCAGCTCACCGTCTCAGGGGCAAAGAGGAGATACGCAGTATTTT
NA | NA | 16 | TRBJ1-6 | TRBV5-1 | CASSLGRQANNSPLHF | TGCGCCAGCAGCTTGGGCCGACAGGCAAATAATTCACCCCTCCACTTT
NA | NA | 16 | TRBJ1-6 | TRBV19 | CASSKATGGDNSPLHF | TGTGCCAGTAGCAAGGCTACCGGGGGGGATAATTCACCCCTCCACTTT
NA | NA | 14 | TRBJ2-3 | TRBV25-1 | CASAAPTGTDTQYF | TGTGCCAGCGCAGCCCCAACAGGCACAGATACGCAGTATTTT
TRBD2 | NA | 19 | TRBJ2-3 | TRBV12-5 | CASGLVQAGALPSTDTQYF | TGTGCTAGTGGTTTGGTACAAGCGGGGGCCCTCCCTAGCACAGATACGCAGTATTTT
NA | NA | 16 | TRBJ2-4 | TRBV2 | CASFPGSIIAKNIQYF | TGTGCCAGCTTTCCCGGGTCTATAATAGCCAAAAACATTCAGTACTTC
TRBD2 | NA | 15 | TRBJ2-3 | TRBV4-2 | CASSHSGTPPDTQYF | TGTGCCAGCAGCCATAGCGGGACGCCTCCAGATACGCAGTATTTT
TRBD1 | NA | 15 | TRBJ2-7 | TRBV19 | CASSTMGQGLHEQYF | TGTGCCAGTAGTACAATGGGACAGGGGCTCCACGAGCAGTACTTC
TRBD1 | NA | 14 | TRBJ1-2 | TRBV11-2 | CASSPWTGSHGYTF | TGTGCCAGCAGCCCCTGGACAGGCTCCCATGGCTACACCTTC
NA | NA | 14 | TRBJ2-7 | TRBV19 | CASSPRQGAGEQYF | TGTGCCAGTAGTCCGCGACAGGGCGCGGGGGAGCAGTACTTC
NA | NA | 16 | TRBJ2-7 | TRBV27 | CASSLRAGLVHYEQYF | TGTGCCAGCAGTTTAAGGGCGGGACTTGTACACTACGAGCAGTACTTC
NA | NA | 13 | TRBJ1-1 | TRBV5-1 | CASSSQGSTEAFF | TGCGCCAGCAGCAGCCAGGGAAGTACTGAAGCTTTCTTT
NA | NA | 15 | TRBJ2-7 | TRBV18 | CASSPTTQGSYEQYF | TGTGCCAGCTCCCCTACAACCCAGGGGTCCTACGAGCAGTACTTC
NA | NA | 15 | TRBJ2-3 | TRBV19 | CASTKGGGPPDTQYF | TGTGCCAGTACTAAAGGGGGAGGGCCCCCAGATACGCAGTATTTT
NA | NA | 13 | TRBJ1-6 | TRBV25-1 | CASSSWENSPLHF | TGTGCCAGCAGTTCTTGGGAGAATTCACCCCTCCACTTT
NA | NA | 13 | TRBJ1-5 | TRBV30 | CAWSSSSNQPQHF | TGTGCCTGGAGTTCATCTAGCAATCAGCCCCAGCATTTT
TRBD2 | NA | 15 | TRBJ2-5 | TRBV7-9 | CASSLAGLAEETQYF | TGTGCCAGCAGCTTAGCTGGCCTAGCGGAAGAGACCCAGTACTTC
TRBD2 | NA | 22 | TRBJ2-3 | TRBV5-1 | CASSFQRVAGVMNPPPTDTQYF | TGCGCCAGCAGCTTCCAGCGGGTAGCGGGGGTGATGAACCCCCCGCCCACAGATACGCAGTATTTT
TRBD1 | NA | 11 | TRBJ2-7 | TRBV29-1 | CSVGQGDEQYF | TGCAGCGTCGGACAGGGGGACGAGCAGTACTTC
NA | NA | 16 | TRBJ2-3 | TRBV11-3 | CASSLGERAATDTQYF | TGTGCCAGCAGCTTAGGGGAGCGGGCGGCCACAGATACGCAGTATTTT
NA | NA | 20 | TRBJ2-2 | TRBV4-2 | CASSQPISVGGLANTGELFF | TGTGCCAGCAGCCAACCCATTAGCGTGGGGGGACTTGCGAACACCGGGGAGCTGTTTTTT
NA | NA | 13 | TRBJ1-1 | TRBV29-1 | CSVVSRLNTEAFF | TGCAGCGTTGTAAGCAGGTTGAACACTGAAGCTTTCTTT
TRBD1 | NA | 16 | TRBJ2-3 | TRBV2 | CASSHRTGISTDTQYF | TGTGCCAGCAGCCACCGGACAGGCATTAGCACAGATACGCAGTATTTT
TRBD2 | NA | 18 | TRBJ2-1 | TRBV5-1 | CASTPKGASGLSYNEQFF | TGCGCCAGCACGCCAAAAGGGGCTAGCGGTCTCTCCTACAATGAGCAGTTCTTC
NA | NA | 17 | TRBJ1-1 | TRBV4-1 | CASSQASGLAVNTEAFF | TGCGCCAGCAGCCAAGCGTCAGGGTTGGCGGTGAACACTGAAGCTTTCTTT